The present TCR beta chain was sequenced within a study of blood T cell repertoires in COVID-19. V lost 6 bases and J lost 2; bases outside the gene matches: 6. The CDR3 loop spans 14 amino acids. CDR1 and CDR2 from the germline V gene are MNHEY and SVGAGI. Seattle patients were enrolled while actively infected and followed longitudinally. Some clones are missing from TCRdb's copy, which holds only in-frame ones; the method was immunoSEQ multiplex PCR. The table shows 200,000 to 250,000 clones, with about 83% occurring only once. The sample taken for sequencing was peripheral blood. This clonotype was obtained from a woman older than 75 with COVID-19, enrolled during active disease. The chain combines TRBV6-5 with TRBJ1-1, with TRBD1 identical over 7 bases. CDR3 sequence reads: CASRDRAANTEAFF. CDR3 DNA sequence: TGTGCCAGCAGAGACAGGGCGGCTAACACTGAAGCTTTCTTT.